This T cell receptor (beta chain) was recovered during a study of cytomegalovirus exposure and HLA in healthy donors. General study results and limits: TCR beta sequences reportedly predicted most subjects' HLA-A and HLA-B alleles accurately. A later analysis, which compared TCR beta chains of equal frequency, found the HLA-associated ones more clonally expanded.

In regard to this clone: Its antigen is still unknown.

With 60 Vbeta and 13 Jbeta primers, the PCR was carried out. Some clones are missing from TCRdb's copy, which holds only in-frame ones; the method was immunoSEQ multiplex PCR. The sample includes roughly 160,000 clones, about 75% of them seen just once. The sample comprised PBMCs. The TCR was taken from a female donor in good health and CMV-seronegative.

The CDR3 reads CASSQDLRTRGSYTGELFF. The CDR3 coding sequence is TGCGCCAGCAGCCAAGATTTGCGGACTAGAGGTTCTTACACCGGGGAGCTGTTTTTT. The gene calls are TRBV4-3 and TRBJ2-2, with TRBD2 matching over 7 bases. Trimming cost V 0 bases and J 3 bases; bases outside gene matches: 13. CDR3 length: 19 amino acids. Germline CDR1 LGHNA, CDR2 YSLEER.